These 8 T cell receptor beta chains share one sample of origin, sequenced in a study of blood T cell repertoires in COVID-19. Profiled with immunoSEQ multiplex PCR; TCRdb holds only in-frame clones, not every one. The table records around 320,000 clones, around 85% of them present only once. Sequenced: peripheral blood. These receptors were obtained from a human donor in a cohort sampled during active COVID-19.

This chain connects TRBV25-1 to TRBJ2-3; perhaps TRBD2 as D (6 bases). Trimming removed 1 base at V and 4 bases at J, with 12 bases between. The germline V gene encodes CDR1 MGHDK and CDR2 SYGVNS. The length of the CDR3 is 15 residues. The CDR3 loop reads CASSEWDGGADTQYF. CDR3 coding DNA: TGTGCCAGCAGTGAATGGGACGGGGGAGCAGATACGCAGTATTTT.

The rearrangement joins TRBV19 to TRBJ1-1; tentatively, D is TRBD1 (6 bases). CDR3 length: 14 amino acids. Germline V lookup: CDR1 LNHDA, CDR2 SQIVND (reference sequence). The V end was cut by 7 bases, the J end by 0 bases, with 12 bases between. CDR3 DNA sequence: TGTGCCAGTATGAAGGGGGTCATGAACACTGAAGCTTTCTTT. This encodes CASMKGVMNTEAFF.

This chain connects TRBV19 to TRBJ1-5; no firm D call. V was trimmed by 9 bases and J by 4 bases, leaving 13 bases between them. The CDR3 length is 13 residues. In germline, CDR1 is LNHDA, CDR2 SQIVND (reference sequence). The CDR3 region is CARREPGNQPQHF. CDR3 nucleotides: TGTGCCAGGAGGGAGCCGGGGAATCAGCCCCAGCATTTT. The full variable domain, in which reference TRBV19 and TRBJ1-5 provide the parts outside the CDR3, is DGGITQSPKYLFRKEGQNVTLSCEQNLNHDAMYWYRQDPGQGLRLIYYSQIVNDFQKGDIAEGYSVSREKKESFPLTVTSAQKNPTAFYLCARREPGNQPQHFGDGTRLSIL.

J is TRBJ1-5 and V is TRBV6-5; D gene uncertain. The V gene's germline CDR1 is MNHEY and CDR2 SVGAGI. The CDR3 has 13 amino acids. Trimming took 8 bases from V and 11 from J, leaving 19 bases between them. The CDR3, as DNA: TGTGCCAGCGCAGAAGGCGGTATCGTAGCCCAGCATTTT. Translating it yields CASAEGGIVAQHF.

The V gene is TRBV9, the J gene TRBJ2-2; D might be TRBD2 (5 bases). V lost 4 bases to trimming and J lost 0 bases, with 13 bases between them. Germline CDR1 SGDLS, CDR2 YYNGEE. This CDR3 region has 16 residues. The CDR3 sequence: CASSTSGSANTGELFF. CDR3 coding DNA: TGTGCCAGCAGCACAAGCGGTTCAGCGAACACCGGGGAGCTGTTTTTT. The entire variable domain, with the rest obtained from reference TRBV9 and TRBJ2-2, is as follows: DSGVTQTPKHLITATGQRVTLRCSPRSGDLSVYWYQQSLDQGLQFLIQYYNGEERAKGNILERFSAQQFPDLHSELNLSSLELGDSALYFCASSTSGSANTGELFFGEGSRLTVL.

J is TRBJ2-1 and V is TRBV7-8; unclear D gene. Trimming took 2 bases from V and 5 from J, leaving 7 bases between them. Germline CDR1 reads SGHVS; CDR2 reads FQNEAQ. CDR3 length: 13 residues. The CDR3: CASSLSFNNEQFF. CDR3 coding DNA: TGTGCCAGCAGCTTAAGCTTTAACAATGAGCAGTTCTTC.

This clone was observed a single time. V gene TRBV30 combines with J gene TRBJ2-1, with 10 nucleotides matching TRBD2. The J segment lost 4 bases and the V segment lost 7 bases, leaving 16 bases of the junction unmatched. The CDR3 has 17 amino acids. Per germline, CDR1 GTSNPN and CDR2 SVGIG (reference sequence). CDR3 amino acids: CAFTSGVLSSGYNEQFF. CDR3 in DNA: TGTGCCTTTACTAGCGGGGTCCTCTCTTCCGGTTACAATGAGCAGTTCTTC.

This clone was recorded only once. The chain is built from TRBV5-1 and TRBJ2-3; TRBD2 matches at 9 bases. CDR3 length: 16 amino acids. Unmatched junction bases numbered 8, after V lost 4 bases and J lost 2 bases. CDR1 is SGHRS and CDR2 is YFSETQ in the germline V gene. CDR3 bases: TGCGCCAGCAGCCATCTAGCGGGGACTTCCACAGATACGCAGTATTTT. This translates into CASSHLAGTSTDTQYF.